This record covers a single T cell receptor (beta chain). The antigen is undetermined. Germline V lookup: CDR1 LNHDA, CDR2 SQIVND (reference sequence). The CDR3 contains 14 residues. V lost 5 bases to trimming and J lost 6 bases; unmatched junction nucleotides: 4. Some clones are missing from TCRdb's copy, which holds only in-frame ones; the method was immunoSEQ multiplex PCR. The table has about 180,000 clones, 85% to 95% seen once. The data were obtained in a study of T cell responses to AZD1222 COVID-19 vaccine. Study findings and constraints: The study sampled repertoires only after the peak T cell response. Dominant CD4 TCR responses targeted spike regions 160-218 and 743-854. Just a handful of AZD1222 recipients tested seropositive at baseline. Epitopes outside B.1.351 and B.1.1.7 mutated regions reportedly drew nearly half of spike TCRs.

The chain links TRBV19 to TRBJ2-1; 10 positions match TRBD1. This sequence was found in an adult who received the AZD1222 COVID-19 vaccine. The starting material was peripheral blood, obtained 28 days after the second AZD1222 dose. CDR3 in amino acids: CASSLDRGFNEQFF. CDR3 DNA sequence: TGTGCCAGTAGTTTGGACAGGGGGTTCAATGAGCAGTTCTTC.